The 24 T cell receptor beta chains in this list originate from one sample, sequenced in a study of regulatory T cells in long-lasting Graves disease. TCR beta libraries were built with iRepertoire HTBI primers and Arm-PCR of CDR3 regions. TCRdb reanalysed the multiplex PCR reads using MiXCR and keeps one entry per CDR3 protein. The sample has about 660,000 distinct CDR3 sequences, approximately 29% seen once. Time point of the sample: persistent/refractory GD, antithyroid drugs over 5 years with positive TRAb. The TCR library was prepared using RNA isolated from PBMCs. This material consisted of peripheral blood mononuclear cells (PBMCs), taken when the disease was refractory, from a patient treated with antithyroid drugs. The receptor set was obtained from a female donor with Graves disease.

The chain links TRBV19 to TRBJ2-5, with D maybe TRBD2 (5 bases). The CDR3 length is 13 residues. Per germline, CDR1 LNHDA and CDR2 SQIVND (reference sequence). V dropped 4 bases and J dropped 4 bases, with 10 bases sitting between them. The CDR3 sequence is CASSKVGGETQYF. The CDR3 region has the DNA TGTGCCAGTAGTAAGGTCGGAGGAGAGACCCAGTACTTC.

The V and J genes are TRBV3-1 and TRBJ2-5; 8 bases are shared with TRBD2. V was pared by 2 bases and J by 5 bases, with 7 bases of the junction left unmatched. The CDR3 extends over 15 amino acids. In germline, CDR1 is LGHDT, CDR2 YNNKEL (reference sequence). In DNA, the CDR3 is TGTGCCAGCAGCCAAATGAAGCGGGAGCTGGAGACCCAGTACTTC. It specifies CASSQMKRELETQYF.

The gene calls are TRBV20-1 and TRBJ1-6; the D is unclear. Germline V gene data show CDR1 as DFQATT and CDR2 as SNEGSKA (reference sequence). This CDR3 contains 13 residues. The V gene lost 1 base and the J gene lost 0 bases, with 1 base spanning the gap. The CDR3 protein is CSARVSYNSPLHF. The CDR3 nucleotides read TGCAGTGCTAGAGTCTCCTATAATTCACCCCTCCACTTT.

This clonotype was counted many times. This chain uses TRBV11-2 with TRBJ2-5; possibly TRBD2 for D (5 bases). CDR3 length: 12 amino acids. V gave up 6 bases and J gave up 5 bases, with 10 bases separating them. The germline V gene has CDR1 SGHAT and CDR2 FQNNGV. Here the CDR3 reads CASSRTGETQYF. The DNA of the CDR3 is TGTGCCAGCAGTCGGACTGGGGAGACCCAGTACTTC.

The chain combines TRBV11-2 with TRBJ1-4, with TRBD1 as a possible D gene (6 bases). The V end lost 5 bases, the J end lost 2 bases, and 12 bases lay between the germline ends. The germline V gene has CDR1 SGHAT and CDR2 FQNNGV. The length of the CDR3 is 15 residues. The CDR3 spells CASSPQGLTNEKLFF. In DNA form, the CDR3 reads TGTGCCAGCAGCCCCCAGGGGCTCACTAATGAAAAACTGTTTTTT.

The chain combines TRBV20-1 with TRBJ1-1; D gene ambiguous. Trimming cost V 5 bases and J 5 bases, with 15 bases left between them. Germline V CDR1 and CDR2: DFQATT, SNEGSKA (reference sequence). This CDR3 comprises 13 residues. In nucleotides, the CDR3 is TGCAGTGCTGGCCATAGGGTTTGGACTGAAGCTTTCTTT. Its translation is CSAGHRVWTEAFF.

The chain uses TRBV7-9 and TRBJ2-5, with 7 bases that match TRBD1. Per germline, CDR1 SEHNR and CDR2 FQNEAQ (reference sequence). With 5 bases clipped from V and 5 bases from J, the junction kept 8 bases outside the gene matches. The CDR3 covers 14 residues. The CDR3 region has the DNA TGTGCCAGCAGCCCCCAGGGACAGAGGGAGACCCAGTACTTC. The encoded protein is CASSPQGQRETQYF.

The V call is TRBV6-1, the J call TRBJ1-5; D uncertain. The germline gives CDR1 MNHNS, CDR2 SASEGT. V was trimmed by 5 bases and J by 5 bases, leaving 10 bases between them. There are 13 residues in the CDR3. The CDR3 region has the DNA TGTGCCAGCAGTCCCCGGGTAGATCAGCCCCAGCATTTT. Its protein is CASSPRVDQPQHF.

This clonotype has just a few counts. The chain joins TRBV11-2 to TRBJ2-7, with 7 bases that match TRBD1. V was clipped by 1 base and J by 4 bases; unmatched bases: 10. The CDR3 has 16 residues. Germline V lookup: CDR1 SGHAT, CDR2 FQNNGV. CDR3 sequence: CASSLGPGGIRYEQYF. As DNA, the CDR3 is TGTGCCAGCAGCTTAGGTCCAGGGGGTATTCGGTACGAGCAGTACTTC.

The chain joins TRBV6-2 or TRBV6-3 to TRBJ1-1, with 7 bases matching TRBD1. The V gene's germline CDR1 is MNHEY and CDR2 SVGEGT. V shed 2 bases, J shed 5 bases, and the junction held 11 bases outside the gene matches. The CDR3 consists of 16 residues. The CDR3 loop reads CASSYKSTGPRTEAFF. The CDR3 DNA reads TGTGCCAGCAGTTACAAATCGACAGGGCCCCGAACTGAAGCTTTCTTT.

This clonotype was counted between two and nine times. V and J are TRBV2 and TRBJ1-5, with a possible D match to TRBD1 (6 bases). The CDR3 runs to 13 residues. The germline gives CDR1 SNHLY, CDR2 FYNNEI. With 5 bases removed from V and 5 bases from J, the gap between germline ends came to 10 bases. CDR3 protein: CASSWTVDQPQHF. Here the CDR3 DNA reads TGTGCCAGCAGTTGGACAGTTGATCAGCCCCAGCATTTT.

This clonotype was picked up a small number of times. The gene calls are TRBV7-9 and TRBJ2-7, with 14 nucleotides matching TRBD2. This CDR3 contains 17 residues. The germline CDR1 and CDR2 sequences are SEHNR and FQNEAQ (reference sequence). Germline trimming cut 4 bases from V and 2 bases from J; bases unmatched to any gene: 7. CDR3 region: CASSSGLAGEGPYEQYF. The CDR3, as DNA: TGTGCCAGCAGCTCGGGACTAGCGGGAGAAGGGCCCTACGAGCAGTACTTC.

This chain joins TRBV6-2 or TRBV6-3 and TRBJ1-3, with unresolved D. The CDR3 consists of 14 residues. The ends were cut back, 5 bases at V and 0 bases at J, with 8 bases in the middle. The germline V gene has CDR1 MNHEY and CDR2 SVGEGT. CDR3 loop: CASSEWSSGNTIYF. CDR3 coding DNA: TGTGCCAGCAGTGAATGGAGCTCTGGAAACACCATATATTTT.

Concerning this clonotype itself: This may come from a read error, since a much larger clone is one base off. As the CDR3 is not closed by the conserved phenylalanine or tryptophan, this likely results from a read error. The chain couples TRBV27 to TRBJ2-5; D gene unclear. Trimming shortened V by 3 bases and J by 0 bases, and 5 bases separated the two germline ends. In germline, CDR1 is MNHEY, CDR2 SMNVEV (reference sequence). The CDR3 contains 13 residues. The CDR3 nucleotides are TGTGCCAGCAGTTTTGTGGACCAAGAGACCCAGTACTCC. This sequence encodes CASSFVDQETQYS.

This clonotype was counted between two and nine times. V and J are TRBV9 and TRBJ1-2; D perhaps matches TRBD1 (6 bases). Germline loops: CDR1 SGDLS, CDR2 YYNGEE. Trimming took 0 bases from V and 2 from J, leaving 11 bases between them. CDR3 size: 15 residues. The CDR3 sequence is CASSVAGTPNYGYTF. The CDR3 nucleotides are TGTGCCAGCAGCGTAGCTGGGACACCGAACTATGGCTACACCTTC.

This clonotype was detected only a few times. The chain has TRBV20-1 and TRBJ1-5, with D possibly TRBD1 on 6 matching bases. Germline loops: CDR1 DFQATT, CDR2 SNEGSKA (reference sequence). Between the trimmed V and J ends, which lost 0 bases and 4 bases, there was a span of 10 bases. The CDR3 extends over 14 amino acids. This chain's CDR3 is CSARESGQNQPQHF. The DNA of the CDR3 is TGCAGTGCTAGAGAATCGGGACAAAATCAGCCCCAGCATTTT.

The chain couples TRBV29-1 to TRBJ2-7; D not certain. Trimming stripped 8 bases from V and 3 bases from J, with 23 bases between. The CDR3 is 15 amino acids. The germline V gene encodes CDR1 SQVTM and CDR2 ANQGSEA. The DNA of the CDR3 is TGCAGCATAAATGGGCCATCGAATGGTATCTACGAGCAGTACTTC. Residues: CSINGPSNGIYEQYF.

The V and J genes are TRBV6-2 or TRBV6-3 and TRBJ1-3; D is uncertain. CDR1 and CDR2 from the germline V gene are MNHEY and SVGEGT. The length of the CDR3 is 15 residues. V was clipped by 2 bases and J by 9 bases, with 17 bases between them. The CDR3 bases are TGTGCCAGCAGTTACACCTCAGACCAAGGAGGCACCATATATTTT. Translating it yields CASSYTSDQGGTIYF.

The V gene is TRBV20-1, the J gene TRBJ2-1, with D possibly being TRBD2 (6 bases). This CDR3 is 15 amino acids long. V was trimmed by 3 bases and J by 8 bases, leaving 20 bases between them. Germline CDR1 is DFQATT and CDR2 is SNEGSKA (reference sequence). CDR3 in DNA: TGCAGTGCTAGGTTAGGAGGGCCCAGTTTTCATGAGCAGTTCTTC. Translated, it gives CSARLGGPSFHEQFF.

This clonotype was counted at least ten times. The V call is TRBV19, the J call TRBJ1-1; D is unresolved. The CDR3 contains 12 residues. The V and J ends lost 9 bases and 1 base respectively, with 9 bases between them. Germline values: CDR1 LNHDA, CDR2 SQIVND (reference sequence). The CDR3 here is CASSVRNTEAFF. CDR3 bases: TGTGCCAGCAGTGTGCGGAACACTGAAGCTTTCTTT.

There are a few counts of this clonotype. This sequence joins TRBV19 and TRBJ2-7; 8 bases are a match to TRBD1. Losses at the gene ends were 3 bases for V and 6 bases for J; bases not matched to a gene: 4. This CDR3 spans 13 amino acids. Per germline, CDR1 LNHDA and CDR2 SQIVND (reference sequence). CDR3 coding DNA: TGTGCCAGTAGTATTGGACAGGGTAGCGAGCAGTACTTC. Encoded protein: CASSIGQGSEQYF.

This clonotype has at least ten counts. The rearrangement joins TRBV12-3 or TRBV12-4 to TRBJ2-5; 8 bases match TRBD1. Unmatched junction bases numbered 5, after V lost 6 bases and J lost 5 bases. This CDR3 contains 13 residues. The CDR3 region is CASRAGGLETQYF. In DNA, the CDR3 is TGTGCCAGCAGGGCAGGGGGCTTGGAGACCCAGTACTTC.

This clonotype was found a few times. This rearrangement joins TRBV2 to TRBJ1-3; no definite D call. There are 15 residues in the CDR3. CDR1 and CDR2 (germline): SNHLY, FYNNEI. V lost 1 base, J lost 0 bases, and 7 bases lay in between. CDR3 in amino acids: CASSEETFSGNTIYF. The CDR3 DNA is TGTGCCAGCAGTGAAGAGACTTTCTCTGGAAACACCATATATTTT.

This clonotype occurred a few times. The V call is TRBV5-6, the J call TRBJ1-5, with unresolved D. CDR1 SGHDT and CDR2 YYEEEE come from the germline V gene. The CDR3 has 13 amino acids. V was shortened by 0 bases and J by 9 bases, with 10 bases between the two germline ends. CDR3 loop: CASSLGGQGPQHF. The CDR3 coding sequence is TGTGCCAGCAGCTTGGGGGGTCAAGGGCCCCAGCATTTT.